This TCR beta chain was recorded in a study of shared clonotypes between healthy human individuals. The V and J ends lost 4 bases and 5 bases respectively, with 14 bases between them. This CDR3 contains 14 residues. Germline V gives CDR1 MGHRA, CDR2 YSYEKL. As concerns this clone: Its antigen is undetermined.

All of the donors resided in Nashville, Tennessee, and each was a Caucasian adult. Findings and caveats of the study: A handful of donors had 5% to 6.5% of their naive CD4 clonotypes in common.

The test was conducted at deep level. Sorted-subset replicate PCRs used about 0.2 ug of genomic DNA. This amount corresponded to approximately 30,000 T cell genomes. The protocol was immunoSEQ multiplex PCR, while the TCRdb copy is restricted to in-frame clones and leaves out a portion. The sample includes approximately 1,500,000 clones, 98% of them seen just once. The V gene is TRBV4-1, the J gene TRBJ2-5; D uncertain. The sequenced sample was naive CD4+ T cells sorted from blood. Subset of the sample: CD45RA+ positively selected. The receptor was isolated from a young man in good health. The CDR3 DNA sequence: TGCGCCAGCAGCCTGATCTTAGAAACCGAGACCCAGTACTTC. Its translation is CASSLILETETQYF.